Included here is one TCR beta chain sequence, with context. The antigen this receptor binds is unknown. No base qualities exist here, and no much larger clone lies one base off it. This specimen's treatment or condition label, interpreted: some 20 received Ad26.COV2.S at low or high dose, single or two shots; a few received placebo; per-sample allocation not given. For vaccine and placebo recipients, the sequenced repertoires came from samples collected on day 63 after the first injection. Between 29 July and 7 August 2020, Cohort 1b enrolled 25 adults aged 18-55 years at one site in Boston, USA. As a vaccine, Ad26.COV2.S was a replication-incompetent adenovirus type 26 vector that expressed a prefusion-stabilized SARS-CoV-2 spike protein derived from the original Wuhan strain. This sample was taken from a study of Ad26.COV2.S vaccination and SARS-CoV-2 variants (dated by TCRdb to the early 2020s). In terms of the full investigation: Vaccine-arm donors were drawn from COV1001, a multicentre, randomized, double-blind, placebo-controlled phase I-IIa trial of Ad26.COV2.S in healthy adults. Ad26.COV2.S was given intramuscularly at 5x10^10 or 1x10^11 viral particles, as a single shot or as two shots 56 days apart. Trial participants were randomized into five groups of five, in which low-dose or high-dose Ad26.COV2.S was given once or twice, or placebo was given on both occasions. The specificity and breadth of SARS-CoV-2-reactive T cell receptors after Ad26.COV2.S vaccination were assessed by TCRbeta repertoire sequencing. A total of approximately 30 samples were included in the TCR-sequenced set, comprising around 19 Ad26.COV2.S vaccine recipients, 5 placebo recipients and 8 SARS-CoV-2 convalescent individuals. Investigators remained blinded to trial group allocation during experiments and outcome assessment. Overall results and qualifications from the work: Substantial breadth of spike-specific CD8+ and CD4+ T cell responses was reported after vaccination. The study was not powered to compare responses between vaccine doses or regimens. The authors noted that total T cell responses may have been underestimated by the TCR breadth and depth analyses. Higher spike-specific TCR breadth was observed in Ad26.COV2.S recipients than in placebo recipients (P = 0.0014). Comparable non-spike TCR breadth was observed between vaccine and placebo recipients, consistent with only spike being contained in the vaccine.

The immunoSEQ Assay was used to sequence TCRbeta CDR3 regions. After extraction, genomic DNA underwent amplification by bias-controlled multiplex PCR, followed by high-throughput sequencing. For the original study's pipeline: To quantify the absolute abundance of every unique TCRbeta CDR3 region, sequences were collapsed and filtered. T cell fraction was estimated by normalization of TCRbeta template counts to usable DNA, with usable DNA being measured through amplification of reference genes present in all nucleated cells. Repertoire TCRs were annotated as SARS-CoV-2-specific by exact matching of V gene, CDR3 amino acid sequence and J gene to a known reactive TCR set. The reference SARS-CoV-2 TCR set came from MIRA and was filtered for enrichment in COVID-19-positive ImmuneCODE repertoires, removing public or cross-reactive TCRs. Using the MIRA antigens, annotated TCRs were further analysed by specific ORF or by position within an ORF. Breadth was defined as annotated unique rearrangements over total unique productive rearrangements; depth was the summed frequency of those rearrangements. TCR breadth was compared between groups using two-sided Wilcoxon rank-sum tests. TCRdb limited this immuneACCESS table to in-frame rearrangements with V and J called. A share of clones is missing; checked studies link under half to unresolved V genes, and the rest is unexplained. That table gives V, J and clone size, and the DNA gave D and trimming. A total of hundreds of thousands of clones appear in this sample, less than 90% of them only once. In total, the top ten clones hold around 6.6% of the sample.

The CDR3, from cysteine to phenylalanine, totals 16 residues. Just the 48-base CDR3 DNA is kept, in frame starting at base 1. The germline V and J ends show losses of 1 base and 2 bases respectively, and no gene match explains 6 bases of the junction. From the germline V gene, CDR1 is SGDLS and CDR2 is YYNGEE. This clonotype was obtained from a person aged 18 to 59 who received the Ad26.COV2.S COVID-19 vaccine or a placebo. Source: peripheral blood, taken in a trial of Ad26.COV2.S vaccine versus placebo. The rearrangement combines TRBV9 with TRBJ2-3; 8 nucleotides in the junction match TRBD2. For the CDR3, the sequence is CASSVPAGGNTDTQYF. The base sequence is TGTGCCAGCAGCGTACCTGCGGGGGGTAACACAGATACGCAGTATTTT.